This T cell receptor (beta chain) was sequenced in a study of brain T cells in children with intractable seizures. Whole-study findings and limits: Pre-surgery blood may have been undersampled, hiding some clones. HCMV serostatus was not known, and viral specificity came from CDR3 similarity only.

For this clone: Its cognate antigen is unknown.

CDR1 and CDR2 from the germline V gene are MNHNS and SASEGT. V gave up 2 bases and J gave up 0 bases; unmatched junction bases: 8. This CDR3 comprises 18 residues. Surgery cases with the highest brain T cell transcript signatures were chosen for sequencing. Patients received at least one anti-epileptic drug before surgery. Some clones are missing from TCRdb's copy, which holds only in-frame ones; the method was immunoSEQ multiplex PCR. Found here are roughly 80,000 clones, 90% to 95% of them singletons; the top ten hold approximately 1.5%. V usage is TRBV6-1 and J usage is TRBJ1-5, with 9 nucleotides matching TRBD1. This material consisted of peripheral blood, taken at surgery. The TCR originated in a boy under two years old with tuberous sclerosis and intractable seizures. The CDR3 coding sequence is TGTGCCAGCAGTGAATGGGACAGGGCCTTTTATAGCAATCAGCCCCAGCATTTT. Its protein is CASSEWDRAFYSNQPQHF.